This T cell receptor (beta chain) emerged from a study of T cell responses to AZD1222 COVID-19 vaccine. Study findings and constraints: The reported proportion of spike-specific TCRs targeting unmutated variant regions was nearly half. Vaccine-associated CD4 TCRs spanned spike, dominant at 160-218 and 743-854.

V was pared by 2 bases and J by 7 bases, with 14 bases between. This CDR3 has 13 amino acids. The V gene's germline CDR1 is GTSNPN and CDR2 SVGIG (reference sequence). As concerns this clone: The antigen is unknown.

This table comes from immunoSEQ multiplex PCR, and its TCRdb copy is limited to in-frame clones, with some not included. The sample has more than 150,000 clones, 85% to 90% seen once. The chain recombines TRBV30 with TRBJ1-1, with D maybe TRBD1 (6 bases). This receptor was obtained from an adult in good health. Sequencing used peripheral blood, obtained on day 0 of MenACWY control vaccination. This chain's CDR3 is CAWSKTGGHEAFF. DNA of the CDR3: TGTGCCTGGAGTAAGACTGGGGGGCATGAAGCTTTCTTT.